This TCR beta chain is from a study of blood T cell repertoires in COVID-19. As for the study in general: Both acute and convalescent COVID-19 samples were obtained from the United States, Italy and Spain. The cDNA or gDNA used as material had been derived from T cells, B-cell-depleted T cells, or PBMCs.

Here immunoSEQ multiplex PCR was the method, and the copy in TCRdb shows in-frame clones only, minus some. Of some 350,000 clones in the sample, over 75% were seen once. Germline assignment: CDR1 SGHRS and CDR2 YFSETQ. CDR3 length: 16 residues. Trimming removed 1 base at V and 1 base at J, with 11 bases between. Participants were aged roughly 18 to 89 years from roughly 25 US areas. Recovered Cohort 3 donors showed two negative PCRs, clearance, or symptom resolution. This chain uses TRBV5-1 with TRBJ1-4; D remains unclear. The sample was PBMCs or T cells enriched from blood (not recorded which). This receptor was obtained from a woman younger than 45 who had recovered from COVID-19. The CDR3, as DNA: TGCGCCAGCAGCTTGATGTATATCGGAACTAATGAAAAACTGTTTTTT. Amino acids: CASSLMYIGTNEKLFF.